This section outlines one T cell receptor (beta chain) sequence together with its context. Its antigen is not known. With 4 bases clipped from V and 8 bases from J, the junction kept 10 bases outside the gene matches. Germline loops: CDR1 SGDLS, CDR2 YYNGEE. CDR3 length: 15 residues. This record comes from a study of shared clonotypes between healthy human individuals. Study in general: Researchers assigned three CD4 naive, three CD4 memory, two CD8 naive and one CD8 memory plate to each donor. Whole-study results and caveats: Generation of non-shared clonotypes was less probable than generation of clonotypes shared by all four donors.

Positively selected for CCR7, the CD45RO-negative cells used as naive CD8 cells excluded terminally differentiated effector memory CD45RA+ cells. Genomic DNA belonging to each subset was distributed in equal measure over several immunoSEQ plates. How the authors handled the data: Filtering differed for immunoSEQ, which gave only junction sequences without quality scores. Only in-frame clones appear in the TCRdb table, and some are missing; sequencing was by immunoSEQ multiplex PCR. From that table come the V and J calls and clone size; the DNA was used to work out D and trimming. The table includes about 2 million clones, approximately 94% detected once.

Sequenced input: naive CD8+ T cells sorted from blood. The chain joins TRBV9 to TRBJ2-1; TRBD2 aligns across 9 bases. This receptor was identified in a man aged 18-30 years in good health. The CDR3 loop is CASSKPSGERDEQFF. CDR3 bases: TGTGCCAGCAGCAAACCTAGCGGGGAGCGGGATGAGCAGTTCTTC.